The T cell receptor (beta chain) described here comes from a study of shared clonotypes between healthy human individuals. Study results and limitations: Roughly 5% of naive CD4 clonotypes were shared across a few donors.

As for this clone: Its antigen is still unknown.

Germline-derived CDR1 and CDR2 are KGHSH and LQKENI. V shed 2 bases and J 6 bases; nucleotides not matched to a gene: 6. The CDR3 totals 16 residues. Deep-level running was used for the assay. The material for each subset, its genomic DNA, was split evenly across several immunoSEQ plates. Using approximately 200 ng DNA, around 30,000 T cell genomes, the sorted-subset replicate PCRs were run. Assay: immunoSEQ multiplex PCR; the TCRdb copy retains only in-frame clones and omits some. This sample has over a million clones, with approximately 98.5% found just once. What was sequenced was naive CD4+ T cells sorted from blood. Described subset: CD45RA+ positively selected. J is TRBJ1-5 and V is TRBV18, with 11 bases lining up with TRBD1. The source of this sequence is a man aged 25-45 years in good health. The CDR3 sequence is CASSPKGQGAGQPQHF. CDR3 coding DNA: TGTGCCAGCTCACCAAAAGGACAGGGGGCAGGTCAGCCCCAGCATTTT.